One and the same sample provided the 30 T cell receptor beta chains below, sequenced in a study of T cells in women clearing cervical HPV infection. The repertoire was sequenced with immunoSEQ multiplex PCR; TCRdb's copy has only in-frame clones and lacks some. The data include some 26,000 clones; the top ten clones carry 3.5% to 4%. Material: blood buffy coat. These receptors all stem from a woman between 18 and 70 years old with a cervical HPV16 infection that either progressed to CIN3+ or cleared (not recorded which).

Concerning this clone: The read ends 3 residues early relative to the CDR3; the germline J gene fills the gap. The chain couples TRBV30 to TRBJ1-2, with D unresolved. Germline values: CDR1 GTSNPN, CDR2 SVGIG (reference sequence). CDR3 length: 12 amino acids. The chain's CDR3 is CAWSVRGLGYTF. The part of the CDR3 DNA that was read is TGTGCCTGGAGTGTGAGAGGGTTAGGC. Using reference TRBV30 and TRBJ1-2 for the parts outside the CDR3, the full variable domain is SQTIHQWPATLVQPVGSPLSLECTVEGTSNPNLYWYRQAAGRGLQLLFYSVGIGQISSEVPQNLSASRPQDRQFILSSKKLLLSDSGFYLCAWSVRGLGYTFGSGTRLTVV.

For this clone: The read comes to an end 3 residues before the CDR3 does, leaving the germline J gene to fill in the end. This sequence joins TRBV18 and TRBJ1-5, with D maybe TRBD1 (6 bases). Trimming pared 8 bases from V and 1 base from J, leaving 15 bases between. The CDR3 is 15 amino acids. Germline CDR1 KGHSH, CDR2 LQKENI. The CDR3 sequence: CASARRGQSNQPQHF. The sequenced part of the CDR3 DNA is TGTGCCAGCGCAAGGCGGGGGCAGAGCAATCAGCCC.

With respect to this clone: The read ends 3 residues shy of where the CDR3 ends; the end is completed using the germline J gene. The V gene is TRBV7-9, the J gene TRBJ2-2; unclear D gene. CDR1 is SEHNR, CDR2 FQNEAQ, per germline (reference sequence). This CDR3 contains 14 residues. Here the CDR3 reads CASSLGNSNEKLFF. The CDR3 bases that were read are TGTGCCAGCAGCTTAGGCAACAGTAATGAAAAG.

Points on this clone: Coverage ceases 3 residues before the CDR3 finishes, and the germline J gene fills in the end. This chain connects TRBV7-9 to TRBJ1-2; maybe TRBD1 (5 bases). The ends were cut back, 3 bases at V and 2 bases at J, with 10 bases in the middle. Germline V gene sequence: CDR1 SEHNR, CDR2 FQNEAQ (reference sequence). The CDR3 is made up of 14 amino acids. CDR3 DNA, as far as it was read: TGTGCCAGCAGCTTGGCAGGGCCGAACTATGGC. It translates to CASSLAGPNYG. The CDR3 in full is CASSLAGPNYGYTF.

On this clone: The read stops 3 residues short of the end of the CDR3; the missing end is completed from the germline J gene. The rearrangement uses TRBV5-5 and TRBJ1-2; 8 nucleotides agree with TRBD1. The CDR3 loop spans 14 amino acids. Germline CDR1 reads SGHKS; CDR2 reads YYEKEE (reference sequence). V trimming: 4 bases; J trimming: 4 bases; junction bases outside the gene matches: 6. Incomplete CDR3 DNA: TGTGCCAGCAGCCCGGGACAGGTTACCTATGGC. It yields the protein CASSPGQVTYG. From start to end, the CDR3 is CASSPGQVTYGYTF. Looking up the rest from reference TRBV5-5 and TRBJ1-2 gives the full variable domain: DAGVTQSPTHLIKTRGQQVTLRCSPISGHKSVSWYQQVLGQGPQFIFQYYEKEERGRGNFPDRFSARQFPNYSSELNVNALLLGDSALYLCASSPGQVTYGYTFGSGTRLTVV.

On this clone itself: The read falls 3 residues short of the CDR3 end, and the missing part is taken from the germline J gene. The chain uses TRBV2 and TRBJ1-4, with 7 bases aligning to TRBD1. V was clipped by 7 bases and J by 5 bases; unmatched bases: 10. Germline values: CDR1 SNHLY, CDR2 FYNNEI. The CDR3 totals 15 residues. The CDR3 DNA, read in part, is TGTGCCAGCAACTCTAGAGGGACAGTAAATGAAAAA. Amino acids: CASNSRGTVNEK. The full CDR3 protein is CASNSRGTVNEKLFF.

Notes on this clone: The read falls 3 residues short of the CDR3 end, and the missing part is taken from the germline J gene. The chain employs TRBV7-6 and TRBJ1-1, with a weak D call TRBD1 (5 bases). The germline CDR1 and CDR2 sequences are SGHVS and FNYEAQ. The CDR3 consists of 16 residues. CDR3 loop: CASSFASGASTDTAFF. The CDR3 DNA, read in part, is TGTGCCAGCAGCTTCGCTAGCGGGGCGAGCACAGATACG.

Comments on this clone: The read halts 3 residues ahead of the CDR3 end, with the missing end drawn from the germline J gene. J is TRBJ2-4 and V is TRBV19; perhaps TRBD2 as D (7 bases). CDR3 size: 14 residues. Germline loops: CDR1 LNHDA, CDR2 SQIVND (reference sequence). Incomplete CDR3 DNA: TGTGCCAGTAGTATAACCCCAGGGGACTATGGT. Protein product: CASSITPGDYG. Given in full, the CDR3 is CASSITPGDYGQYF.

Turning to this clone: The read comes to an end 3 residues before the CDR3 does, leaving the germline J gene to fill in the end. The rearrangement uses TRBV12-5 and TRBJ2-1; D might be TRBD2 (5 bases). This CDR3 comprises 13 residues. The germline gives CDR1 LGHNT, CDR2 FRNRAP. V gave up 6 bases and J gave up 7 bases, with 13 bases separating them. The CDR3 DNA, read in part, is TGTGCTAGTGGGGTGACGGGGTTGAATGAG. Its protein is CASGVTGLNE. The full CDR3 is CASGVTGLNEQFF.

CDR3 loop: CAWSTGSRQPQHF. CDR3 DNA, as far as it was read: TGTGCCTGGAGTACAGGGTCGAGGCAGCCC. This rearrangement joins TRBV30 to TRBJ1-5; a possible D gene is TRBD1 (6 bases). The read terminates 3 residues ahead of where the CDR3 ends, so the germline J gene completes it. Trimming removed 2 bases at V and 7 bases at J, with 12 bases between. CDR3 size: 13 residues. Germline V CDR1 and CDR2: GTSNPN, SVGIG (reference sequence).

About this clone: The CDR3 is cut off 3 residues early in the read; its end comes from the germline J gene. This sequence joins TRBV6-2 or TRBV6-3 and TRBJ2-1; 11 bases map to TRBD2. The ends lost 7 bases at V and 2 bases at J; junction bases unmatched: 4. This CDR3 spans 15 amino acids. The germline CDR1 and CDR2 sequences are MNHEY and SVGEGT. Incomplete CDR3 DNA: TGTGCCAGCACCTTAGCGGGGGGGGCCTACAATGAG. Amino acids: CASTLAGGAYNE. The entire CDR3 protein reads CASTLAGGAYNEQFF.

With respect to this clone: The read stops 3 residues short of the end of the CDR3; the missing end is completed from the germline J gene. The V call is TRBV7-3, the J call TRBJ1-2, with D unresolved. This CDR3 spans 15 amino acids. From germline, CDR1 is SGHTA and CDR2 FQGTGA. The CDR3 sequence is CASSLRLAGNNDYTF. Incomplete CDR3 DNA: TGTGCCAGCAGCTTAAGGCTAGCGGGGAACAATGAC.

About this clone: Read data end 3 residues before the CDR3 end; the end is taken from the germline J gene. This chain links TRBV7-3 with TRBJ1-1, with TRBD1 as a possible D gene (6 bases). CDR1 and CDR2 from the germline V gene are SGHTA and FQGTGA. The V gene lost 5 bases and the J gene lost 0 bases, with 16 bases spanning the gap. CDR3 length: 16 residues. The CDR3 loop is CASSKGQLPMNTEAFF. CDR3 bases read: TGTGCCAGCAGCAAAGGACAGCTTCCTATGAACACTGAA. Filled out from reference TRBV7-3 and TRBJ1-1, the complete variable domain reads GAGVSQTPSNKVTEKGKYVELRCDPISGHTALYWYRQSLGQGPEFLIYFQGTGAADDSGLPNDRFFAVRPEGSVSTLKIQRTERGDSAVYLCASSKGQLPMNTEAFFGQGTRLTVV.

Comment on this clone: The sequence runs out 3 residues before the end of the CDR3; the remainder is reconstructed from the germline J gene. The rearrangement joins TRBV5-5 to TRBJ2-1; D gene unclear. The V end lost 5 bases, the J end lost 4 bases, and 10 bases lay between the germline ends. The CDR3 has 13 residues. Germline-derived CDR1 and CDR2 are SGHKS and YYEKEE (reference sequence). The sequenced part of the CDR3 DNA is TGTGCCAGCAGTCCCCGGGTATACAATGAG. This gives the protein CASSPRVYNE. The full CDR3 is CASSPRVYNEQFF.

Of note for this clone: Read coverage stops 3 residues before the CDR3 terminus; the germline J gene supplies the remainder. This chain uses TRBV19 with TRBJ1-2; 10 nucleotides match TRBD1. Germline V gives CDR1 LNHDA, CDR2 SQIVND (reference sequence). There are 12 residues in the CDR3. CDR3 DNA, as far as it was read: TGTGCCAGTAGTACGACAGGGGGCGAC. Translated, it gives CASSTTGGD. The full-length CDR3 reads as CASSTTGGDYTF.

On this clone itself: Coverage ceases 3 residues before the CDR3 finishes, and the germline J gene fills in the end. The rearrangement joins TRBV7-2 to TRBJ2-5, with D perhaps matching TRBD1 (5 bases). The CDR3 has 15 residues. The ends were cut back, 5 bases at V and 0 bases at J, with 13 bases in the middle. Germline loops: CDR1 SGHTA, CDR2 FQGNSA. The CDR3 bases that were read are TGTGCCAGCAGCCCTCCGACAGCGTACCAAGAGACC. This sequence encodes CASSPPTAYQET. The complete CDR3 reads CASSPPTAYQETQYF.

Regarding this clone: The read falls 3 residues short of the CDR3 end, and the missing part is taken from the germline J gene. The J gene is TRBJ2-3, the V gene TRBV4-2, with D tentatively TRBD2 (7 bases). Germline V gene lookup returns CDR1 LGHNA and CDR2 YNFKEQ. The CDR3 is 14 amino acids. CDR3 in amino acids: CASSQGLAGDTQYF. The part of the CDR3 DNA that was read is TGTGCCAGCAGCCAAGGACTAGCAGGGGACACG.

Worth noting for this clone: Sequencing ends 3 residues short of the CDR3 end; the germline J gene provides the rest. The chain is built from TRBV7-3 and TRBJ2-1; the match to TRBD2 covers 9 bases. With V trimmed by 1 base and J by 5 bases, 3 bases remained unmatched. The CDR3 runs 15 residues. Germline CDR1 is SGHTA and CDR2 is FQGTGA. This chain's CDR3 is CASSLRLAGNNEQFF. The sequenced CDR3 bases are TGTGCCAGCAGCTTAAGGCTAGCGGGGAACAATGAG.

About this clone itself: The read ends 3 residues before the CDR3 terminus; that terminus is restored from the germline J gene. The chain recombines TRBV7-6 with TRBJ2-7, with 12 bases that match TRBD2. Germline CDR1 reads SGHVS; CDR2 reads FNYEAQ. V trimming: 10 bases; J trimming: 5 bases; junction bases outside the gene matches: 3. The CDR3 sequence is 12 residues long. The sequenced part of the CDR3 DNA is TGTGCCACCGGACTAGCGGGAAACGAG. It translates to CATGLAGNE. The CDR3 in its entirety is CATGLAGNEQYF.

On this clone: The DNA is omitted, as the CDR3 cannot be located on it reliably, and the CDR3 follows TCRdb's listing. V gene TRBV7-2 combines with J gene TRBJ2-4; the table assigns TRBD1, which was not confirmed against the DNA. The CDR3 has 15 amino acids, counting both end residues. Germline V gives CDR1 SGHTA, CDR2 FQGNSA. The CDR3 loop reads CASILGTGREYGQYF.

Of note for this clone: The CDR3 end falls 3 residues outside the read, so it is completed with the germline J gene. This sequence joins TRBV4-1 and TRBJ2-2, with TRBD2 identical over 9 bases. The CDR3 is 16 amino acids. The ends lost 3 bases at V and 4 bases at J; junction bases unmatched: 6. Germline V gene data show CDR1 as MGHRA and CDR2 as YSYEKL. The CDR3 reads CASSHRAGGVTGELFF. The covered CDR3 bases are TGCGCCAGCAGCCATCGAGCGGGGGGCGTCACCGGGGAG.

Of note for this clone: The read is 3 residues too short to cover the CDR3 end, so that end is filled in from the germline J gene. The chain employs TRBV18 and TRBJ1-1; possibly TRBD1 for D (6 bases). This CDR3 region has 14 residues. Germline V lookup: CDR1 KGHSH, CDR2 LQKENI. V was pared by 1 base and J by 3 bases, with 9 bases between. The CDR3 reads CASSPREGDTEAFF. The CDR3 bases that were read are TGTGCCAGCTCACCACGGGAGGGGGACACTGAA.

Points on this clone: The read comes to an end 3 residues before the CDR3 does, leaving the germline J gene to fill in the end. The chain couples TRBV16 to TRBJ2-4; D is possibly TRBD2 (5 bases). The CDR3 runs 15 residues. The germline V gene has CDR1 KGHSY and CDR2 FQNENV. The V end lost 3 bases, the J end lost 7 bases, and 16 bases lay between the germline ends. The sequenced part of the CDR3 DNA is TGTGCCAGCAGCCAGTCGAGGGCCGCCCGTAACATT. It specifies CASSQSRAARNI. The complete CDR3 sequence is CASSQSRAARNIQYF.

The sequenced part of the CDR3 DNA is TGCAGTGCTACAGGAGGCTTTAATGAAAAG. Protein: CSATGGFNEK. The complete CDR3 protein is CSATGGFNEKLFF. The chain joins TRBV20-1 to TRBJ2-2; TRBD2 might be the D (5 bases). The read ends 3 residues shy of where the CDR3 ends; the end is completed using the germline J gene. CDR1 and CDR2 from the germline V gene are DFQATT and SNEGSKA (reference sequence). This CDR3 is 13 amino acids long.

This clone is identified as medium-sized from frequency. The read comes to an end 3 residues before the CDR3 does, leaving the germline J gene to fill in the end. The rearrangement links TRBV11-3 to TRBJ2-1; 9 bases are a match to TRBD1. Germline V CDR1 and CDR2: SGHNT, YENEEA. The ends lost 5 bases at V and 8 bases at J; junction bases unmatched: 7. This CDR3 has 14 amino acids. CDR3 DNA (partial): TGTGCCAGCAGCCCCGGGACAGGGTTGCATGAG. This sequence encodes CASSPGTGLHE. The whole CDR3 reads CASSPGTGLHEQFF. The variable domain in full, with the rest retrieved from reference TRBV11-3 and TRBJ2-1, is EAGVVQSPRYKIIEKKQPVAFWCNPISGHNTLYWYLQNLGQGPELLIRYENEEAVDDSQLPKDRFSAERLKGVDSTLKIQPAELGDSAVYLCASSPGTGLHEQFFGPGTRLTVL.

Notes on this clone: Read data end 3 residues before the CDR3 end; the end is taken from the germline J gene. The genes are TRBV7-9 and TRBJ1-5, with 7 bases aligning to TRBD1. The J segment lost 2 bases and the V segment lost 0 bases, leaving 1 base of the junction unmatched. CDR3 length equals 15 residues. Germline V gene sequence: CDR1 SEHNR, CDR2 FQNEAQ (reference sequence). This chain's CDR3 is CASSLARGRNQPQHF. CDR3 DNA (partial): TGTGCCAGCAGCTTAGCGAGGGGGCGCAATCAGCCC.

Points on this clone: The CDR3 goes on 3 residues after the read ends, and that part is filled in from the germline J gene. The rearrangement links TRBV9 to TRBJ2-7; 7 bases fit TRBD1. The germline gives CDR1 SGDLS, CDR2 YYNGEE. CDR3 length: 13 residues. V lost 4 bases and J lost 4; bases outside the gene matches: 5. The CDR3 bases that were read are TGTGCCAGCAGCCCCCAGGGGGTTTACGAG. Its translation: CASSPQGVYE. The whole CDR3 sequence reads CASSPQGVYEQYF.

In regard to this clone: The CDR3 end is not reached by the read, which stops 3 residues before it; the germline J gene fills it in. The chain carries TRBV27 and TRBJ1-6, with 12 bases identical to TRBD1. The CDR3 is made up of 18 amino acids. CDR1 MNHEY and CDR2 SMNVEV come from the germline V gene (reference sequence). The CDR3 DNA, read in part, is TGTGCCAGCAGTTTGTACCCAGGCCGGGACAGGGGGCGTTTAACC. Encoded protein: CASSLYPGRDRGRLT. The entire CDR3 protein reads CASSLYPGRDRGRLTLHF.

About this clone: The missing CDR3 end, 3 residues past where the read stops, is filled in from the germline J gene. V gene TRBV20-1 combines with J gene TRBJ1-1; 11 bases map to TRBD1. The CDR3 runs to 14 residues. The V gene's germline CDR1 is DFQATT and CDR2 SNEGSKA (reference sequence). The trim removed 5 bases at V and 1 base at J, leaving 3 bases unmatched. CDR3 DNA, as far as it was read: TGCAGTGCTGGACAGGGGGCCGGGAACACTGAA. Its protein product is CSAGQGAGNTE. The entire CDR3 protein is CSAGQGAGNTEAFF.

In regard to this clone: Sequencing ends 3 residues short of the CDR3 end; the germline J gene provides the rest. V gene TRBV20-1 combines with J gene TRBJ2-7, with 10 bases that match TRBD2. Germline V gives CDR1 DFQATT, CDR2 SNEGSKA (reference sequence). There are 16 residues in the CDR3. J lost 0 bases, V lost 1 base, and 6 bases had no gene match. The part of the CDR3 DNA that was read is TGCAGTGCTAGAGCTCCTAGCGGGGGAACCTCCTACGAG. Protein: CSARAPSGGTSYE. The complete CDR3 sequence is CSARAPSGGTSYEQYF.